The 8 T cell receptor beta chains listed next were all sequenced from one sample in a study of shared clonotypes between healthy human individuals. Some clones are missing from TCRdb's copy, which holds only in-frame ones; the method was immunoSEQ multiplex PCR. The data show 550,000 to 600,000 clones, roughly 98% seen once. CD45RO negativity and positive selection for CCR7 defined naive CD8 cells, a population that excluded terminally differentiated effector memory CD45RA+ cells. The sample was naive CD8+ T cells sorted from blood. The receptors were gathered from a young man in good health.

The V call is TRBV10-3, the J call TRBJ2-7; D remains unclear. Germline loops: CDR1 ENHRY, CDR2 SYGVKD. The CDR3 covers 11 residues. V lost 10 bases to trimming and J lost 5 bases, with 12 bases between them. The CDR3 coding sequence is TGTGCCACCGGTGCCCGCAACGAGCAGTACTTC. Translation gives CATGARNEQYF.

This chain uses TRBV11-3 with TRBJ2-2; 7 positions agree with TRBD1. Trimming removed 5 bases from V and 1 base from J; junction bases left unmatched: 7. In germline, CDR1 is SGHNT, CDR2 YENEEA. The CDR3 totals 16 residues. The CDR3 coding sequence is TGTGCCAGCAGCGGACCAGGGGGTGGGAACACCGGGGAGCTGTTTTTT. Protein product: CASSGPGGGNTGELFF.

The CDR3 is CASSLPPEIDTQYF. The DNA of the CDR3 is TGTGCCAGCAGCTTACCCCCCGAAATAGATACGCAGTATTTT. The chain joins TRBV7-9 to TRBJ2-3; D not resolved. V was shortened by 2 bases and J by 5 bases, with 11 bases between the two germline ends. Germline loops: CDR1 SEHNR, CDR2 FQNEAQ (reference sequence). The CDR3 sequence is 14 residues long.

V usage is TRBV7-8 and J usage is TRBJ1-4; D unclear. The V gene lost 7 bases and the J gene lost 7 bases, with 16 bases spanning the gap. CDR1 SGHVS and CDR2 FQNEAQ come from the germline V gene. The CDR3 has 14 amino acids. The CDR3 spells CASTQRSGLEKLFF. In DNA form, the CDR3 reads TGTGCCAGCACCCAACGGAGCGGCCTTGAAAAACTGTTTTTT.

This chain uses TRBV4-2 with TRBJ1-1; D remains unclear. The CDR3 has 13 residues. CDR1 is LGHNA, CDR2 YNFKEQ, per germline. Trimming stripped 0 bases from V and 6 bases from J, with 8 bases between. CDR3 coding DNA: TGTGCCAGCAGCCAAGAGTCAGGAGCTGAAGCTTTCTTT. It is translated as CASSQESGAEAFF.

The chain recombines TRBV28 with TRBJ1-5, with D possibly matching TRBD1 (5 bases). This CDR3 region has 13 residues. V lost 7 bases and J 7 bases, leaving 14 bases between the germline ends. Looked up from germline, CDR1 is MDHEN and CDR2 is SYDVKM. CDR3 amino acids: CASTTVAEQPQHF. CDR3 in DNA: TGTGCCAGCACGACAGTCGCGGAACAGCCCCAGCATTTT.

This chain joins TRBV27 and TRBJ2-3; D is undetermined. The CDR3 is 13 amino acids. V dropped 4 bases and J dropped 0 bases, with 5 bases sitting between them. Germline CDR1 MNHEY, CDR2 SMNVEV (reference sequence). CDR3 protein: CASSYTSTDTQYF. In DNA, the CDR3 is TGTGCCAGCAGTTATACAAGCACAGATACGCAGTATTTT.

In this sample, this clone turned up once. The CDR3 DNA reads TGTGCCAGCGTAGGGGCGAGAACTGAGCAGTTCTTC. Its protein product is CASVGARTEQFF. The chain combines TRBV2 with TRBJ2-1; possibly TRBD1 for D (5 bases). The CDR3 has 12 amino acids. V lost 8 bases and J 9 bases, leaving 14 bases between the germline ends. Germline CDR1 and CDR2: SNHLY and FYNNEI.